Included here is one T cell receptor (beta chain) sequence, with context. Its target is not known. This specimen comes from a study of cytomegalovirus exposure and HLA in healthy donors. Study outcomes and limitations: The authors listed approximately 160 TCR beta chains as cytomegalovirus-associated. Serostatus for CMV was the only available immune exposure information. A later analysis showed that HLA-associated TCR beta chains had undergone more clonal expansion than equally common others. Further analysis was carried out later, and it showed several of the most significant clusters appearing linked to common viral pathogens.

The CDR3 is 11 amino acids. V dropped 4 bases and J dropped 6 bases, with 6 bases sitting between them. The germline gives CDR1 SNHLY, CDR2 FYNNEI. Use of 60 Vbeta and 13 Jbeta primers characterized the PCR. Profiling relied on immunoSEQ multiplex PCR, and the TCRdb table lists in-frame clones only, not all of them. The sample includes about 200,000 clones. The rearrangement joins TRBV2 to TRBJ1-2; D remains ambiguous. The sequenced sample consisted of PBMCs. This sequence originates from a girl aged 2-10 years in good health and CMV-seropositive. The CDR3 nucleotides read TGTGCCAGCAGTGTCAGTGATGGCTACACCTTC. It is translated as CASSVSDGYTF. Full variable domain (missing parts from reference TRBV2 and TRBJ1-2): EPEVTQTPSHQVTQMGQEVILRCVPISNHLYFYWYRQILGQKVEFLVSFYNNEISEKSEIFDDQFSVERPDGSNFTLKIRSTKLEDSAMYFCASSVSDGYTFGSGTRLTVV.